This T cell receptor beta chain was obtained from a study of cytomegalovirus exposure and HLA in healthy donors. PCR primers comprised 60 Vbeta and 13 Jbeta primers. TCRdb's table, derived via immunoSEQ multiplex PCR, lists solely in-frame clones and lacks some. The sample lists 270,000 or so clones; about nine tenths were seen once. The CDR3 is 11 amino acids. Trimming cost V 8 bases and J 1 base, with 8 bases left between them. Per germline, CDR1 DFQATT and CDR2 SNEGSKA (reference sequence). This clonotype was obtained from a girl aged 2 to 9 in good health and CMV-seronegative. The sequenced material came from PBMCs. This sequence joins TRBV20-1 and TRBJ2-5, with D possibly matching TRBD2 (5 bases). The CDR3 nucleotides read TGCAGTCTGCGGGTCCAAGAGACCCAGTACTTC. This codes for CSLRVQETQYF.